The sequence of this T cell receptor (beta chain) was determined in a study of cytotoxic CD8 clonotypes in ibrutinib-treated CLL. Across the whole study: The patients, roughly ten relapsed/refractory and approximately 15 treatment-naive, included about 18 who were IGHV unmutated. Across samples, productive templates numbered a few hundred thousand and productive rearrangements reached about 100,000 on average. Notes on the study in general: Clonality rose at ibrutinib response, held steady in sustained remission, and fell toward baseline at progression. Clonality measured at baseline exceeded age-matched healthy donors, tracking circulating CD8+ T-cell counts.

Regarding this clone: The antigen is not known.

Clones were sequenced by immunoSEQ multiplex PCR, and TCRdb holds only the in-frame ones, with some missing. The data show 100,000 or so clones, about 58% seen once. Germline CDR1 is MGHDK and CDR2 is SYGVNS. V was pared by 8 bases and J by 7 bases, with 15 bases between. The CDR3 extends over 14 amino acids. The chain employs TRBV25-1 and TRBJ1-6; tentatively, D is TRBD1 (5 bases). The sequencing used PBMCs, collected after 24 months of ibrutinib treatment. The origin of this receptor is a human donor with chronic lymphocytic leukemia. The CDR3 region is CASASTRTNSPLHF. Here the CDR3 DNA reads TGTGCCAGCGCTTCGACACGGACAAATTCACCCCTCCACTTT.